This T cell receptor beta chain was sequenced in a study of T cell responses to AZD1222 COVID-19 vaccine. General study findings and limits: Only after the peak T cell response were repertoires sampled. Baseline seropositivity occurred in only a handful of AZD1222 recipients.

Here immunoSEQ multiplex PCR was the method, and the copy in TCRdb shows in-frame clones only, minus some. There are 150,000 or so clones in the sample; approximately 92% occur only once, and 2.3% lies in the top ten. Concerning this clone itself: Its specificity is unknown.

The CDR3 extends over 15 amino acids. CDR1 SGHTA and CDR2 FQGTGA come from the germline V gene. The ends were cut back, 2 bases at V and 7 bases at J, with 16 bases in the middle. This receptor was obtained from an adult in good health. The chain links TRBV7-3 to TRBJ2-3; D may be TRBD1 or TRBD2 (6 bases each). The starting material was peripheral blood, obtained on day 0 of AZD1222 vaccination. The CDR3 here is CASSLAQGRGYTQYF. In nucleotides, the CDR3 is TGTGCCAGCAGCTTAGCGCAGGGGCGGGGATATACGCAGTATTTT.